This T cell receptor (beta chain) stems from a study of shared clonotypes between healthy human individuals. The wider study: A donor's plate count was three for CD4 naive and three for CD4 memory; CD8 naive had two and CD8 memory one. Findings and caveats of the study: Only blood samples were collected, and tissue repertoires likely differ. Incompleteness in sorted-subset sequencing, despite large depth, was shown by rarefaction.

The junction had 10 bases not matched to a gene; V was cut back by 2 bases and J by 9 bases. This CDR3 has 15 residues. Germline CDR1 reads MDHEN; CDR2 reads SYDVKM. Regarding this clone: Its matching antigen is unknown.

Sequenced by immunoSEQ multiplex PCR; TCRdb stores in-frame clones only, minus some. The sample lists 2 million to 2.5 million clones, 85% to 95% occurring once. Recent acute infections and vaccinations were absent in the healthy HIV-negative adult donors. This clonotype was sampled from a young man in good health. Some clones in this sample may be carry-over from other donors' samples. The chain is built from TRBV28 and TRBJ1-5; 7 bases agree with TRBD1. The sample taken for sequencing was naive CD4+ T cells from PBMCs. Noted subset: CD45RA+ positively selected. The CDR3 region is CASSLGGGELRPQHF. The DNA of the CDR3 is TGTGCCAGCAGTTTAGGAGGGGGCGAACTTCGGCCCCAGCATTTT.